This T cell receptor beta chain came from a study of cytomegalovirus exposure and HLA in healthy donors. This clone was observed a handful of times. PCR used 60 Vbeta primers and 13 Jbeta primers. Sequencing was performed with immunoSEQ multiplex PCR; in TCRdb, only in-frame clones are kept and a portion is missing. The table has around 110,000 clones, roughly a tenth seen once. The CDR3 contains 20 residues. With V trimmed by 0 bases and J by 8 bases, 15 bases remained unmatched. Germline V CDR1 and CDR2: SGHRS, YFSETQ. This TCR was recovered from a man aged 25 to 45 in good health and CMV-seronegative. The specimen was PBMCs. The rearrangement links TRBV5-1 to TRBJ2-2; 14 positions match TRBD2. DNA for the CDR3: TGCGCCAGCAGCTTGGCTGGACTAGCGGGGGGCCTCGCTATTGAAGGGGAGCTGTTTTTT. Its protein product is CASSLAGLAGGLAIEGELFF.